A single T cell receptor beta chain is shown here with its context. The antigen is undetermined. This specimen belongs to a study of T-cell reconstitution after alpha-beta-depleted transplantation in children. Study conclusions and caveats: About two months after transplant, alpha-beta T cells reportedly came from several hundred expanded graft clones.

Deletions cut 0 bases from V and 0 bases from J, with 5 bases between. CDR3 size: 14 residues. The V gene's germline CDR1 is GTSNPN and CDR2 SVGIG (reference sequence). Construction of the TCRbeta library involved unique molecular identifiers. One entry per CDR3 protein results from TCRdb running MiXCR on the PCR reads. The sample lists a few hundred thousand distinct CDR3 sequences, around 10% occurring once. Sequencing used PBMCs, obtained before TCRalphabeta/CD19-depleted stem cell transplant. This TCR was sampled from a boy under two years old with acute myeloid leukemia, due to receive a stem cell transplant. The chain uses TRBV30 and TRBJ2-2; D is undetermined. In DNA form, the CDR3 reads TGTGCCTGGAGTGTAAGTCCGAACACCGGGGAGCTGTTTTTT. Protein sequence: CAWSVSPNTGELFF. The variable domain in full, with the rest retrieved from reference TRBV30 and TRBJ2-2, is SQTIHQWPATLVQPVGSPLSLECTVEGTSNPNLYWYRQAAGRGLQLLFYSVGIGQISSEVPQNLSASRPQDRQFILSSKKLLLSDSGFYLCAWSVSPNTGELFFGEGSRLTVL.